The rows below give T cell receptor beta chains drawn from one sample of a study of blood T cell repertoires in COVID-19. The repertoire was sequenced with immunoSEQ multiplex PCR; TCRdb's copy has only in-frame clones and lacks some. The repertoire holds over 200,000 clones, almost 90% seen once, with less than 3.5% in the top ten. Sequenced material: peripheral blood. These receptors all come from a woman in her sixties or seventies with acute or convalescent COVID-19. Both conserved end residues are part of each CDR3. Fields, in order: clone size, V gene, D gene, J gene, CDR3 protein, CDR3 DNA. D genes are given only for firm matches. Clone sizes are given selectively: once, few, many, or a class where the clone is expanded.

>-|TRBV30|TRBD1|TRBJ1-1
CAWSQGQGGAFF
TGTGCCTGGAGCCAGGGACAGGGGGGGGCTTTCTTT
>-|TRBV15|-|TRBJ2-7
CATSIGREGDEQYF
TGTGCCACCAGCATCGGCAGGGAAGGGGACGAGCAGTACTTC
>-|TRBV5-1|-|TRBJ2-2
CASRFSGELFF
TGCGCCAGCAGATTCTCCGGGGAGCTGTTTTTT
>-|TRBV7-2|-|TRBJ1-1
CASSLARLNTEAFF
TGTGCCAGCAGCTTAGCGCGGCTGAACACTGAAGCTTTCTTT
>once|TRBV29-1|-|TRBJ1-5
CSVAGGGGNQPQHF
TGCAGCGTTGCGGGGGGAGGAGGGAATCAGCCCCAGCATTTT
>-|TRBV5-5|-|TRBJ1-1
CASSWWTAQEAFF
TGTGCCAGCAGCTGGTGGACAGCACAAGAAGCTTTCTTT
>-|TRBV4-1|-|TRBJ2-7
CASSQDPAGISYEQYF
TGCGCCAGCAGCCAAGATCCTGCCGGGATCTCCTACGAGCAGTACTTC
>-|TRBV6-2/TRBV6-3|TRBD2|TRBJ2-3
CASSYSRTSRDTQYF
TGTGCCAGCAGTTACTCTCGGACTAGCCGCGATACGCAGTATTTT
>-|TRBV29-1|-|TRBJ2-2
CSVREWGQNTGELFF
TGCAGCGTTCGAGAATGGGGGCAGAACACCGGGGAGCTGTTTTTT
>-|TRBV19|TRBD1|TRBJ1-2
CASSTISGTGGRGYTF
TGTGCCAGTAGTACCATATCCGGGACAGGGGGCCGTGGCTACACCTTC
>once|TRBV6-5|-|TRBJ1-5
CASSYSAGNNQPQHF
TGTGCCAGCAGTTACTCGGCAGGGAACAATCAGCCCCAGCATTTT
>-|TRBV7-9|-|TRBJ2-7
CASSLGPGLRPYEQYF
TGTGCCAGCAGCTTAGGCCCGGGACTCAGGCCCTACGAGCAGTACTTC
>-|TRBV28|TRBD2|TRBJ2-3
CAAAGLAVTDTQYF
TGTGCCGCCGCGGGACTAGCGGTAACAGATACGCAGTATTTT
>few|TRBV18|-|TRBJ2-3
CASSPVPGTLTDTQYF
TGTGCCAGCTCACCAGTACCCGGGACACTCACAGATACGCAGTATTTT
>-|TRBV7-2|-|TRBJ1-3
CASSWAGETGNTIYF
TGTGCCAGCAGTTGGGCAGGGGAAACTGGAAACACCATATATTTT
>-|TRBV7-6|TRBD1|TRBJ1-2
CASSNPGQGHGYTF
TGTGCCAGCAGCAACCCGGGACAGGGTCATGGCTACACCTTC
>-|TRBV5-4|TRBD2|TRBJ2-7
CASSLASGRTYEQYF
TGTGCCAGCAGCTTGGCTAGCGGGAGGACGTACGAGCAGTACTTC
>-|TRBV3-1/TRBV3-2|-|TRBJ1-5
CASSQEPSRNQPQHF
TGTGCCAGCAGCCAAGAACCGAGTCGAAATCAGCCCCAGCATTTT
>-|TRBV30|TRBD1|TRBJ1-5
CAWSGTGRGNSNQPQHF
TGTGCCTGGAGCGGGACAGGGAGGGGAAATAGCAATCAGCCCCAGCATTTT
>-|TRBV3-1/TRBV3-2|-|TRBJ1-6
CASSQEGNSPLHF
TGTGCCAGCAGCCAGGAGGGAAATTCACCCCTCCACTTT
>-|TRBV19|TRBD1|TRBJ1-5
CASRTTSGQGTGQPQHF
TGTGCCAGTAGGACCACCTCCGGACAGGGGACTGGTCAGCCCCAGCATTTT
>-|TRBV7-3|TRBD1|TRBJ1-6
CASSYSGQSNSPLHF
TGTGCCAGCAGTTACTCGGGACAGTCTAATTCACCCCTCCACTTT
>-|TRBV9|TRBD2|TRBJ2-1
CASSVTGGNEQFF
TGTGCCAGCAGCGTGACGGGGGGCAATGAGCAGTTCTTC
>-|TRBV19|TRBD1|TRBJ1-5
CASSIGTGVNQPQHF
TGTGCCAGTAGTATAGGTACAGGGGTAAATCAGCCCCAGCATTTT
>-|TRBV3-1/TRBV3-2|TRBD1|TRBJ1-5
CASSQEFGTGGQPQHF
TGTGCCAGCAGCCAAGAATTCGGAACAGGGGGTCAGCCCCAGCATTTT
>few|TRBV19|TRBD1|TRBJ2-7
CASRQGFSYEQYF
TGTGCCAGCCGACAGGGGTTCTCCTACGAGCAGTACTTC
>once|TRBV5-1|TRBD2|TRBJ2-5
CASSLAGTSGPETQYF
TGCGCCAGCAGCTTGGCAGGGACTAGCGGGCCCGAGACCCAGTACTTC
>once|TRBV6-2/TRBV6-3|TRBD2|TRBJ2-7
CASSSIGLAGKYEQYF
TGTGCCAGCAGCTCAATTGGACTAGCGGGGAAGTACGAGCAGTACTTC
>-|TRBV18|-|TRBJ1-1
CASSPTGPNTEAFF
TGTGCCAGCTCACCAACAGGGCCGAACACTGAAGCTTTCTTT
>-|TRBV7-8|TRBD2|TRBJ2-1
CASSLAGLAGTYNEQFF
TGTGCCAGCAGCTTAGCGGGACTAGCGGGGACCTACAATGAGCAGTTCTTC
>-|TRBV3-1/TRBV3-2|-|TRBJ2-7
CASSRGGGQYF
TGTGCCAGCAGCCGAGGCGGCGGGCAGTACTTC
>once|TRBV7-9|-|TRBJ1-2
CASSLGQVSNYGYTF
TGTGCCAGCAGCTTGGGCCAAGTCTCTAACTATGGCTACACCTTC
>-|TRBV5-8|-|TRBJ1-6
CASTPTGTTNSPLHF
TGTGCCAGCACCCCAACCGGGACAACGAATTCACCCCTCCACTTT
>once|TRBV19|TRBD1|TRBJ1-2
CASSPRDRPYGYTF
TGTGCCAGTAGTCCCCGGGACAGGCCCTATGGCTACACCTTC
>-|TRBV28|-|TRBJ1-2
CASLGSYYGYTF
TGTGCCAGCTTGGGCAGTTACTATGGCTACACCTTC
>-|TRBV5-5|-|TRBJ1-3
CASSLLLSSGNTIYF
TGTGCCAGCAGCTTATTACTGAGCTCTGGAAACACCATATATTTT
>medium-sized|TRBV27|TRBD2|TRBJ2-3
CASSVGTSGGDTQYF
TGTGCCAGCAGTGTCGGGACTAGCGGGGGAGATACGCAGTATTTT
>-|TRBV3-1/TRBV3-2|-|TRBJ2-7
CASSHHREGIQYEQYF
TGTGCCAGCAGCCACCACAGGGAAGGGATCCAATACGAGCAGTACTTC
>-|TRBV3-1/TRBV3-2|TRBD1|TRBJ2-7
CASSQTGTGDYEQYF
TGTGCCAGCAGCCAAACCGGGACAGGGGACTACGAGCAGTACTTC
>-|TRBV5-5|-|TRBJ1-1
CASSPRAGTEAFF
TGTGCCAGCAGCCCTAGGGCAGGGACTGAAGCTTTCTTT
>-|TRBV6-5|-|TRBJ1-2
CASSYSLLEGIDGYTF
TGTGCCAGCAGTTACTCATTACTGGAGGGGATCGATGGCTACACCTTC
>-|TRBV5-6|-|TRBJ1-3
CASSLDKGVLSGNTIYF
TGTGCCAGCAGCTTGGATAAGGGGGTGTTATCTGGAAACACCATATATTTT
>-|TRBV28|TRBD1|TRBJ1-6
CASTFGQENSPLHF
TGTGCCAGCACCTTCGGACAGGAGAATTCACCCCTCCACTTT
>-|TRBV5-1|-|TRBJ1-4
CASSLTATNEKLFF
TGCGCCAGCAGCTTGACAGCAACTAATGAAAAACTGTTTTTT
>-|TRBV24-1|-|TRBJ1-2
CATSDLRDPITNYGYTF
TGTGCCACCAGTGATTTGCGGGATCCCATAACTAACTATGGCTACACCTTC
>-|TRBV7-6|TRBD2|TRBJ2-2
CASSPGLSSTGELFF
TGTGCCAGCAGCCCGGGACTAAGCTCCACCGGGGAGCTGTTTTTT
>-|TRBV4-3|TRBD2|TRBJ2-1
CASSSYGTSGHGEQFF
TGCGCCAGCAGCTCTTACGGGACTAGCGGCCATGGTGAGCAGTTCTTC
>-|TRBV19|TRBD1|TRBJ1-5
CASSKNRDRGNQPQHF
TGTGCCAGTAGTAAAAACCGGGACAGGGGGAATCAGCCCCAGCATTTT
>-|TRBV6-2/TRBV6-3|-|TRBJ1-5
CASSYSRGGGNQPQHF
TGTGCCAGCAGTTACTCACGAGGTGGTGGCAATCAGCCCCAGCATTTT
>-|TRBV3-1/TRBV3-2|TRBD1|TRBJ2-1
CASSQEGQGVGYEQFF
TGTGCCAGCAGCCAAGAGGGACAGGGGGTAGGCTATGAGCAGTTCTTC
>-|TRBV11-2|-|TRBJ2-2
CASSAPGLPVGELFF
TGTGCCAGCAGCGCCCCGGGACTCCCAGTCGGGGAGCTGTTTTTT
>few|TRBV2|-|TRBJ1-4
CASSRGQANEKLFF
TGTGCCAGCAGTAGGGGACAAGCCAATGAAAAACTGTTTTTT
>-|TRBV3-1/TRBV3-2|-|TRBJ2-1
CASSQDGSSYNEQFF
TGTGCCAGCAGCCAAGACGGGAGCTCCTACAATGAGCAGTTCTTC
>-|TRBV29-1|TRBD1|TRBJ1-4
CSVRKTGSSEKLFF
TGCAGCGTGAGAAAGACAGGGAGCAGTGAAAAACTGTTTTTT
>-|TRBV11-3|-|TRBJ1-3
CASSSDSSGNTIYF
TGTGCCAGCAGCTCGGACAGCTCTGGAAACACCATATATTTT
>-|TRBV5-1|TRBD1|TRBJ1-4
CASSLERTGLDEKLFF
TGCGCCAGCAGCTTGGAGCGGACAGGGTTAGATGAAAAACTGTTTTTT
>-|TRBV19|TRBD1|TRBJ2-1
CASSRQGSSSYNEQFF
TGTGCCAGTAGTAGACAGGGCTCGAGCTCCTACAATGAGCAGTTCTTC